This T cell receptor beta chain was captured by sequencing in a study of T cell repertoires in cytomegalovirus infection. Study-wide context: Signatures in public TCR beta sequences pointed to both CMV infection and matching HLA type. Overall study results and limits: The ex vivo response was dominated by HLA-C-restricted CMV-specific TCR beta clonotypes.

The table lists this clonotype with a few counts. Its antigen is unidentified. TCRdb reanalysed the reads using MiXCR and keeps one entry per CDR3 protein. The profile shows roughly 310,000 distinct CDR3 sequences, about 17% of them singletons. Trimming cost V 4 bases and J 5 bases, with 14 bases left between them. CDR3 length: 15 residues. The germline gives CDR1 SEHNR, CDR2 FQNEAQ (reference sequence). Input material: PBMCs. J is TRBJ1-4 and V is TRBV7-9; TRBD1 might be the D (5 bases). The receptor comes from a human donor in good health (CMV status not recorded). Some clones in this sample may be carry-over from other donors' samples. CDR3 loop: CASSSEGLQNEKLFF. In nucleotides, the CDR3 is TGTGCCAGCAGCTCAGAGGGACTGCAAAATGAAAAACTGTTTTTT.